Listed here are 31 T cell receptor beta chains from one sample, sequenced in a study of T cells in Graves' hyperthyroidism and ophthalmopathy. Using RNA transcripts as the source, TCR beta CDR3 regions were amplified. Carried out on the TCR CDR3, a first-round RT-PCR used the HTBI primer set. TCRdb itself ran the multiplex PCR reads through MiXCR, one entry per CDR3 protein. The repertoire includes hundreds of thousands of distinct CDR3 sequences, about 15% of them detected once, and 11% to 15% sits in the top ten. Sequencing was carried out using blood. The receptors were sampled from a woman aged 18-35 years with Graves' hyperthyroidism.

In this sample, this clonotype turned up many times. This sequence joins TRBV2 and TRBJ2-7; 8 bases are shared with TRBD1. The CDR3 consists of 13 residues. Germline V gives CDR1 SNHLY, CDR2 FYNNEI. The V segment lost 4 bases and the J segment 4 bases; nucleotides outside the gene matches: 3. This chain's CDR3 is CASSVDRAYEQYF. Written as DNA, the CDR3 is TGTGCCAGCAGTGTGGACAGGGCTTACGAGCAGTACTTC.

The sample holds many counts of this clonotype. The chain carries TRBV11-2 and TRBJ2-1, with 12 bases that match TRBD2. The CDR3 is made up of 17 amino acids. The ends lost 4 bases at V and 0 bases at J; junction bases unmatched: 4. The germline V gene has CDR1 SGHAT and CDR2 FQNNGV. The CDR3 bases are TGTGCCAGCAGCTCCCAGACTAGCGGGAGCTCCTACAATGAGCAGTTCTTC. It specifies CASSSQTSGSSYNEQFF.

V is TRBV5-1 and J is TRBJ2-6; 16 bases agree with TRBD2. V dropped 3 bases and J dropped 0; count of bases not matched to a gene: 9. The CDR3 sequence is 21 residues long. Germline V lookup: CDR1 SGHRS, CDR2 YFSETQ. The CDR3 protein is CASSSGLAGGFGDSGANVLTF. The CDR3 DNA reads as TGCGCCAGCAGCTCGGGACTAGCGGGGGGGTTTGGGGACTCTGGGGCCAACGTCCTGACTTTC.

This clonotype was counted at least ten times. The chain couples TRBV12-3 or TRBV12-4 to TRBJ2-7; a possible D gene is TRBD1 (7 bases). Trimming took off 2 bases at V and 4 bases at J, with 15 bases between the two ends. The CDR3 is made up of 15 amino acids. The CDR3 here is CASSLTGRGTYEQYF. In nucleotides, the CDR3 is TGTGCCAGCAGTTTAACCGGCAGGGGGACTTACGAGCAGTACTTC.

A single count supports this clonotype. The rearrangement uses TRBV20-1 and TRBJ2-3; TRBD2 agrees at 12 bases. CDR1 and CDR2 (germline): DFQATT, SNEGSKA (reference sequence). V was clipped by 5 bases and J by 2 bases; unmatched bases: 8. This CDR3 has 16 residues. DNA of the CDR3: TGCAGTGCTCTCCCCGGGACTAGCGGGCTCACAGATACGCAGTATTTT. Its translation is CSALPGTSGLTDTQYF.

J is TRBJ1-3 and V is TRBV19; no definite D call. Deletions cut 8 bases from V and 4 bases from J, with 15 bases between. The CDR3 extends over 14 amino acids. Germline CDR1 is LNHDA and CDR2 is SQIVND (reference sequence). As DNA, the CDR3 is TGTGCCAGTCAGGATTGGACCTCGGGAAACACCATATATTTT. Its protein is CASQDWTSGNTIYF.

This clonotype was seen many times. CDR3 in amino acids: CASSFGGPGNTIYF. The DNA of the CDR3 is TGTGCCAGCAGCTTCGGGGGGCCTGGAAACACCATATATTTT. The genes are TRBV6-1 and TRBJ1-3; D may be TRBD1 (6 bases). The CDR3 runs to 14 residues. Germline CDR1 reads MNHNS; CDR2 reads SASEGT. V gave up 6 bases and J gave up 2 bases, with 11 bases separating them.

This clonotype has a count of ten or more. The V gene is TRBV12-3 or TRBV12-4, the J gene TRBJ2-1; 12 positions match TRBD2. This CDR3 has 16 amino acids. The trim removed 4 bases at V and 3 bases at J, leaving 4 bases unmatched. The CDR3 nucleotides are TGTGCCAGCAGTTCCTCTAGCGGGGGGGACTACAATGAGCAGTTCTTC. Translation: CASSSSSGGDYNEQFF.

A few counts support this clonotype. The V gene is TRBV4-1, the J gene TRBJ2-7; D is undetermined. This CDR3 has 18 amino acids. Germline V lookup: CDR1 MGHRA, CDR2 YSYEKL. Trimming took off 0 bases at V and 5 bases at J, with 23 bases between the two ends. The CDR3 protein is CASSQDILGTLGPNEQYF. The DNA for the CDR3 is TGCGCCAGCAGCCAAGATATCCTTGGAACCCTAGGGCCCAACGAGCAGTACTTC.

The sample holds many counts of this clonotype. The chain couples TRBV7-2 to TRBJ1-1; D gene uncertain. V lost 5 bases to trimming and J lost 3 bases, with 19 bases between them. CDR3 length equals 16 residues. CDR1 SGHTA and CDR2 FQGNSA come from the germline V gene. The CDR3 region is CASSGRAGFRDTEAFF. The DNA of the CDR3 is TGTGCCAGCAGCGGCCGGGCAGGTTTTCGGGACACTGAAGCTTTCTTT.

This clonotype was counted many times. The CDR3 DNA sequence: TGTGCCAGCAGTTTGTCCGGGCCCCCCCTCCACTTT. Translating it yields CASSLSGPPLHF. This chain connects TRBV12-3 or TRBV12-4 to TRBJ1-6; D unresolved. The ends were cut back, 3 bases at V and 13 bases at J, with 10 bases in the middle. The CDR3 totals 12 residues.

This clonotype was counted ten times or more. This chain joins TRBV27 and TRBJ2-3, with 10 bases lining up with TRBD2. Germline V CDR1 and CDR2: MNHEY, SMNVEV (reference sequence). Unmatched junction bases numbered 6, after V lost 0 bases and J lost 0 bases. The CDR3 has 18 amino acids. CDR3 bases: TGTGCCAGCAGTTTATCTTTAGGACTAGCGGCTAGCACAGATACGCAGTATTTT. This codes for CASSLSLGLAASTDTQYF.

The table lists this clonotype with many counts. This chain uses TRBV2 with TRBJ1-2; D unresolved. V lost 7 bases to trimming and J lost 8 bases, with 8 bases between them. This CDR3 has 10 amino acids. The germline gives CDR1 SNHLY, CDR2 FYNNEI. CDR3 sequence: CASIRRGYTF. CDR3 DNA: TGTGCCAGCATAAGACGAGGCTACACCTTC.

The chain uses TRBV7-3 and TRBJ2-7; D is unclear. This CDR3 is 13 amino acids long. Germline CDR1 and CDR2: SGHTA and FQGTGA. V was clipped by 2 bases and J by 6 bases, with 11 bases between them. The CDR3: CASSLGRQGEQYF. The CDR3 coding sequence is TGTGCCAGCAGCTTAGGCAGGCAAGGCGAGCAGTACTTC. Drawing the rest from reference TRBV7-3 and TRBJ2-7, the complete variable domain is GAGVSQTPSNKVTEKGKYVELRCDPISGHTALYWYRQSLGQGPEFLIYFQGTGAADDSGLPNDRFFAVRPEGSVSTLKIQRTERGDSAVYLCASSLGRQGEQYFGPGTRLTVT.

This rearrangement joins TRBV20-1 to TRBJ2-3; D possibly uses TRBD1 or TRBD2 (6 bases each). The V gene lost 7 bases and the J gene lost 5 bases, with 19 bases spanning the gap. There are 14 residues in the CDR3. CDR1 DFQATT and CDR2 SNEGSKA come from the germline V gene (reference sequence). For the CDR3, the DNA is TGCAGTGGGAGGGGAACAGGGAACGAAGATACGCAGTATTTT. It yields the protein CSGRGTGNEDTQYF.

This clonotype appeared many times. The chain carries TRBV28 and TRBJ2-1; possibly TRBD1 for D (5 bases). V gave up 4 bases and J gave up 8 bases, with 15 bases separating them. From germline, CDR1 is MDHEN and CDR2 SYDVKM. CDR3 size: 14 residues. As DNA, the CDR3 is TGTGCCAGCAGTTGGGCACAGGTCAGCGATGAGCAGTTCTTC. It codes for CASSWAQVSDEQFF.

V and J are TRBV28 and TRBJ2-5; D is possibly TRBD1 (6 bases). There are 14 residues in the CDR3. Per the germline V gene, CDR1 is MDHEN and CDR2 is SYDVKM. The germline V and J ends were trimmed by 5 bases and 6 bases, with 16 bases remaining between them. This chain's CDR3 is CASSPGTKSQTQYF. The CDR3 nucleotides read TGTGCCAGCAGTCCCGGGACAAAGTCGCAGACCCAGTACTTC. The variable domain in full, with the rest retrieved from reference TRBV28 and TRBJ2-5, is DVKVTQSSRYLVKRTGEKVFLECVQDMDHENMFWYRQDPGLGLRLIYFSYDVKMKEKGDIPEGYSVSREKKERFSLILESASTNQTSMYLCASSPGTKSQTQYFGPGTRLLVL.

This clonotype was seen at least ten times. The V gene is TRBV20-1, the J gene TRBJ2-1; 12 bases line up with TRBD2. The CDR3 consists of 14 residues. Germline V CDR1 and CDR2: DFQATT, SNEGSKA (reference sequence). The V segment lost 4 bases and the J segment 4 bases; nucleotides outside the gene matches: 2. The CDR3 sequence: CSANGLAGYNEQFF. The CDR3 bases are TGCAGTGCTAACGGACTAGCGGGATACAATGAGCAGTTCTTC.

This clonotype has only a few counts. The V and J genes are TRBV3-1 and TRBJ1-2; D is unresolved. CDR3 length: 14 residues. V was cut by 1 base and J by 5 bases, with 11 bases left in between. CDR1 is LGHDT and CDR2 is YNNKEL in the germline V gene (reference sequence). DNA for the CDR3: TGTGCCAGCAGCCAAGTGGGAGCAGGATATGGCTACACCTTC. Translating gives CASSQVGAGYGYTF.

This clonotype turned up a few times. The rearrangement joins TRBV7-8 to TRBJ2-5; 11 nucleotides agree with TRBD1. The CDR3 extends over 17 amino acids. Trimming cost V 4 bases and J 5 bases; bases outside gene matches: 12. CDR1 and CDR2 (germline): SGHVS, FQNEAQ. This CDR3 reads CASSSLQDRGRRETQYF. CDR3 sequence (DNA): TGTGCCAGCAGCTCTCTTCAGGACAGGGGGCGAAGGGAGACCCAGTACTTC.

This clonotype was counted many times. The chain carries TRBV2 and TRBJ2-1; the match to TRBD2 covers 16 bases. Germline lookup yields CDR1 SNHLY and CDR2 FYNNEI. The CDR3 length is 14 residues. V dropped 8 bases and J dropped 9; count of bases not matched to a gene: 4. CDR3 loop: CASGGLAGGFEQFF. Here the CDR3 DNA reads TGTGCCAGCGGGGGACTAGCGGGAGGGTTTGAGCAGTTCTTC.

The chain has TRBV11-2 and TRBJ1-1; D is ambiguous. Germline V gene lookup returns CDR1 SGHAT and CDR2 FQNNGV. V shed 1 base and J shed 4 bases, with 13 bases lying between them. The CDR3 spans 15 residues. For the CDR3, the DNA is TGTGCCAGCAGCTTAGGATACCCCGCGGGCACTGAAGCTTTCTTT. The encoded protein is CASSLGYPAGTEAFF.

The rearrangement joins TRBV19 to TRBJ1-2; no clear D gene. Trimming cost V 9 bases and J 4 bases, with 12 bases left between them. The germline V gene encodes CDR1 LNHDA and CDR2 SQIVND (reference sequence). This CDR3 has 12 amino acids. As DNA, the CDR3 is TGTGCCAGCAAAGAGGATCGCTATGGCTACACCTTC. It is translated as CASKEDRYGYTF. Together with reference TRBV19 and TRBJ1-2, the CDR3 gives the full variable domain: DGGITQSPKYLFRKEGQNVTLSCEQNLNHDAMYWYRQDPGQGLRLIYYSQIVNDFQKGDIAEGYSVSREKKESFPLTVTSAQKNPTAFYLCASKEDRYGYTFGSGTRLTVV.

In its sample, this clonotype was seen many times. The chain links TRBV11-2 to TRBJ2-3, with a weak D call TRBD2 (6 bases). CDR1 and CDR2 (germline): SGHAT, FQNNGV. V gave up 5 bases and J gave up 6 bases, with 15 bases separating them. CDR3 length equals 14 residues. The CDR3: CASSGTRGSDTQYF. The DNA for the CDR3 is TGTGCCAGCAGCGGGACCCGGGGGTCGGATACGCAGTATTTT.

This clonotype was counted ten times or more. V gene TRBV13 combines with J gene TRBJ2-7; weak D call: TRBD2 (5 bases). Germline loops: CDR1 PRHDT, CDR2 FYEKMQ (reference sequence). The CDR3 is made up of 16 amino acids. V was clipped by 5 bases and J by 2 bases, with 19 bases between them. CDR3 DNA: TGTGCCAGCAGCGGACTTCTAGACTCCGCCGCCTACGAGCAGTACTTC. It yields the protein CASSGLLDSAAYEQYF.

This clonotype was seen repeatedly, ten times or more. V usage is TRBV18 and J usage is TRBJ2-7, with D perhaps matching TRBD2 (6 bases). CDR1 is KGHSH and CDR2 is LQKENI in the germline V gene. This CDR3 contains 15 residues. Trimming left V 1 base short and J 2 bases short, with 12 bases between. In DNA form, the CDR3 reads TGTGCCAGCTCACCACGAGGGGAGGTGCCCTACGAGCAGTACTTC. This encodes CASSPRGEVPYEQYF.

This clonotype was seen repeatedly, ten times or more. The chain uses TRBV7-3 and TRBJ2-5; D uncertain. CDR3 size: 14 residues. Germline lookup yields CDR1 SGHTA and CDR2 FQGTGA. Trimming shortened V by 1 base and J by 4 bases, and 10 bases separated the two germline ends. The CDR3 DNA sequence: TGTGCCAGCAGCTTAAGGGCAGCCCCAGAGACCCAGTACTTC. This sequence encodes CASSLRAAPETQYF. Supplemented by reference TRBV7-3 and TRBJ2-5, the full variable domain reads GAGVSQTPSNKVTEKGKYVELRCDPISGHTALYWYRQSLGQGPEFLIYFQGTGAADDSGLPNDRFFAVRPEGSVSTLKIQRTERGDSAVYLCASSLRAAPETQYFGPGTRLLVL.

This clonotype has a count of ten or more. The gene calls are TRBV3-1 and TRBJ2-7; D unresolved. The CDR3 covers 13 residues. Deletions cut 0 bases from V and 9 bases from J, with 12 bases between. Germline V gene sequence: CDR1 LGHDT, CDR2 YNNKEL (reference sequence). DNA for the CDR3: TGTGCCAGCAGCCAAGATTTTCAGGCAGGGCAGTACTTC. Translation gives CASSQDFQAGQYF.

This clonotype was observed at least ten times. This CDR3 reads CSAQGDLDGYTF. CDR3 sequence (DNA): TGCAGTGCGCAAGGGGATTTAGATGGCTACACCTTC. The chain carries TRBV20-1 and TRBJ1-2, with a tentative D call TRBD1 (5 bases). In germline, CDR1 is DFQATT, CDR2 SNEGSKA (reference sequence). The CDR3 spans 12 residues. Trimming removed 6 bases at V and 6 bases at J, with 14 bases between.

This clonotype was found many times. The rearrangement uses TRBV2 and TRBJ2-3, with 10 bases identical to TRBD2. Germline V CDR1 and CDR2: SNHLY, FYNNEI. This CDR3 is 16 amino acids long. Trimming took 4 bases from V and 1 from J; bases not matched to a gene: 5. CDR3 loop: CASSGGTSGGTDTQYF. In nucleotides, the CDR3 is TGTGCCAGCAGTGGAGGAACTAGCGGGGGCACAGATACGCAGTATTTT. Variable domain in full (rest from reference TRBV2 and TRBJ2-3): EPEVTQTPSHQVTQMGQEVILRCVPISNHLYFYWYRQILGQKVEFLVSFYNNEISEKSEIFDDQFSVERPDGSNFTLKIRSTKLEDSAMYFCASSGGTSGGTDTQYFGPGTRLTVL.

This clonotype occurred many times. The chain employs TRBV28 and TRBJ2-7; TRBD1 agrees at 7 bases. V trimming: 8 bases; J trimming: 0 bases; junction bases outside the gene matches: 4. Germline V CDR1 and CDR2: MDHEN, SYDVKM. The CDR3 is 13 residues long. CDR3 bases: TGTGCCAGCTCGACAGGGATCTCCTACGAGCAGTACTTC. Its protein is CASSTGISYEQYF.